This T cell receptor (beta chain) came from a study of blood T cell repertoires in COVID-19. The wider study: Sources were T cells, B-cell-depleted T cells, or PBMCs; the material itself was cDNA or gDNA.

A Seattle source enrolled patients during active infection and followed them longitudinally. This CDR3 comprises 12 residues. V lost 4 bases, J lost 2 bases, and 5 bases lay in between. CDR1 and CDR2 (germline): SGDLS, YYNGEE. Libraries were prepared by immunoSEQ multiplex PCR; TCRdb keeps only in-frame clonotypes and omits some of them. The sample has 200,000 to 300,000 clones, approximately 91% seen once. The rearrangement uses TRBV9 and TRBJ2-3; D unresolved. Sequencing was carried out using peripheral blood. The receptor's source is a man aged 30-40 years with COVID-19, enrolled during active disease. This CDR3 is CASSLYTDTQYF. In DNA, the CDR3 is TGTGCCAGCAGCTTATACACAGATACGCAGTATTTT.